A selection of T cell receptor beta chains follows, all from one sample in a study of blood T cell repertoires in COVID-19. TCRdb's table, derived via immunoSEQ multiplex PCR, lists solely in-frame clones and lacks some. The sample has some 74,000 clones; approximately 81% are singletons. The specimen sequenced was peripheral blood. Receptors were obtained from a woman aged 80 or over with active or convalescent COVID-19. The CDR3 runs from the conserved cysteine through the conserved F or W. Clone size, where shown, is once, few, many, or a class for clones that have expanded.

>TRBJ1-6|few|TRBV11-2
CASSAEGTGGSPLHF
>TRBJ2-7|-|TRBV6-2/TRBV6-3
CASSGPPGGTGSRLSSYEQYF
>TRBJ1-4|-|TRBV5-1
CASSSGPGRGEKLFF
>TRBJ2-7|once|TRBV6-1
CASSERRVEDEQYF
>TRBJ2-3|once|TRBV12-3/TRBV12-4
CASSPTDTQYF
>TRBJ2-3|once|TRBV6-5
CVSSLGGGTDTQYF
>TRBJ2-1|-|TRBV19
CASTQIGEGGYNEQFF
>TRBJ2-7|-|TRBV5-1
CASSPASSYEQYF
>TRBJ2-2|-|TRBV5-6
CASSLPGLAGRNTGELFF
>TRBJ2-3|-|TRBV9
CASSVAMAGGLDTQYF
>TRBJ2-2|-|TRBV19
CASKFGHTGELFF
>TRBJ2-6|-|TRBV11-1
CASSSQVSGANVLTF
>TRBJ2-7|-|TRBV19
CASSIAGQGIYEQYF
>TRBJ2-5|-|TRBV6-6
CASRAEGQGFSSYF
>TRBJ2-7|-|TRBV6-2/TRBV6-3
CASSYGTSVYEQYF
>TRBJ1-4|once|TRBV11-2
CASSLGFRVEEKLFF
>TRBJ2-7|once|TRBV7-2
CASSAQGTGGRGEQYF
>TRBJ1-5|-|TRBV6-5
CASSYSKQGNQPQHF
>TRBJ2-7|few|TRBV5-4
CASSLAGGLEQYF
>TRBJ1-1|few|TRBV6-2/TRBV6-3
CASSDRDRGRVEAFF
>TRBJ1-2|-|TRBV7-9
CASTMDRAKYGYTF
>TRBJ1-5|-|TRBV19
CASSEAGNSNQPQHF
>TRBJ1-5|few|TRBV7-2
CASSLEASRGNQPQHF
>TRBJ1-5|-|TRBV19
CASSIGHNQPQHF
>TRBJ2-3|-|TRBV24-1
CATTGTGDTQYF
>TRBJ2-5|-|TRBV24-1
CATSDPGTGAQETQYF
>TRBJ2-1|-|TRBV7-8
CASSLLLAGGNEQFF
>TRBJ2-2|-|TRBV7-2
CASTKPPQNTGELFF
>TRBJ2-7|-|TRBV28
CASNVARYEQYF
>TRBJ1-2|-|TRBV5-6
CASSLAPDGTTWWGYTF
>TRBJ2-1|-|TRBV20-1
CSASTPRGDRFYNEQFF
>TRBJ2-2|-|TRBV7-2
CASSSMAANTGELFF
>TRBJ2-2|many|TRBV12-5
CASGLSAGYGGELFF
>TRBJ2-2|few|TRBV24-1
CATSEDRFYTGELFF
>TRBJ1-2|-|TRBV19
CASSILGTGDYGYTF
>TRBJ2-1|-|TRBV7-2
CASGTSGTYEQFF
>TRBJ2-7|-|TRBV19
CATRRDRVSYEQYF
>TRBJ2-5|-|TRBV5-1
CASSLASSWETQYF
>TRBJ1-1|-|TRBV5-6
CASSFVYRDTEAFF
>TRBJ2-3|once|TRBV30
CAWIGPIITDTQYF
>TRBJ1-2|-|TRBV11-2
CASSLGTGFDGYTF
>TRBJ2-7|-|TRBV7-2
CASSLSAGTKNYEQYF
>TRBJ1-5|-|TRBV19
CASSAQGGQPQHF
>TRBJ2-2|-|TRBV14
CASSQLTSGRPTGELFF
>TRBJ1-1|-|TRBV28
CASSRGGVNTEAFF
>TRBJ1-2|-|TRBV7-2
CASSFGGQNYGYTF
>TRBJ1-2|-|TRBV30
CAWSRGQGMVYGYTF
>TRBJ1-1|-|TRBV18
CASSFGGTEAFF
>TRBJ1-2|-|TRBV5-5
CASSLPGYGYTF
>TRBJ2-7|-|TRBV7-2
CASSLAHRGDEQYF
>TRBJ2-7|-|TRBV7-9
CASSSPGTRYEQYF